One T cell receptor (beta chain) is described in this entry. Germline V CDR1 and CDR2: SEHNR, FQNEAQ (reference sequence). The ends lost 5 bases at V and 1 base at J; junction bases unmatched: 9. The length of the CDR3 is 16 residues. The data are from a study of blood T cell repertoires in COVID-19. Turning to the study itself: COVID-19 samples collected from the United States, Italy and Spain covered acute and convalescent phases. T cells, B-cell-depleted T cells, or PBMCs supplied cDNA or gDNA.

Generated by immunoSEQ multiplex PCR, the TCRdb table keeps only in-frame clones and is missing some. Of roughly 300,000 clones in the sample, roughly nine tenths are singletons; the top ten hold 1.5% to 2%. The J gene is TRBJ2-3, the V gene TRBV7-9; the match to TRBD1 covers 7 bases. The receptor's source is a woman aged 30 to 39 with COVID-19, enrolled during active disease. The sample was peripheral blood. The CDR3 loop is CASSHRTGFGTDTQYF. CDR3 nucleotide sequence: TGTGCCAGCAGCCATCGGACAGGTTTTGGCACAGATACGCAGTATTTT.